The 12 T cell receptor beta chains given below trace back to one sample, sequenced in a study of blood T cells in healthy people across ages. It was with a sample-barcoded 5' primer and a J-beta primer mix that a second PCR of about 6 to 12 cycles was run. Via MiXCR, TCRdb re-called the 5' RACE reads, giving one row per CDR3 protein. The sample has 800,000 to 950,000 distinct CDR3 sequences, approximately 32% seen once. These data are also associated with another study on T cells of mothers and their children.

The sample taken for sequencing was blood. Receptor source: a woman aged 40 to 55 in good health.

Here the CDR3 DNA reads TGTGCCAGCAGCTTCGGTGGAGGAACCCGTCAAGAGACCCAGTACTTC. Its protein product is CASSFGGGTRQETQYF. The rearrangement uses TRBV7-9 and TRBJ2-5; perhaps TRBD2 as D (5 bases). This CDR3 has 16 residues. V lost 3 bases and J lost 2, with 16 bases in between. Germline CDR1 and CDR2: SEHNR and FQNEAQ (reference sequence).

This clonotype occurred a few times. This chain uses TRBV7-9 with TRBJ1-5; D unclear. From germline, CDR1 is SEHNR and CDR2 FQNEAQ (reference sequence). Trimming pared 4 bases from V and 7 bases from J, leaving 14 bases between. The CDR3 spans 14 residues. CDR3: CASSSDPSLQPQHF. The DNA for the CDR3 is TGTGCCAGCAGCTCAGACCCCTCTTTGCAGCCCCAGCATTTT. Together with reference TRBV7-9 and TRBJ1-5, the CDR3 gives the full variable domain: DTGVSQNPRHKITKRGQNVTFRCDPISEHNRLYWYRQTLGQGPEFLTYFQNEAQLEKSRLLSDRFSAERPKGSFSTLEIQRTEQGDSAMYLCASSSDPSLQPQHFGDGTRLSIL.

This clonotype was detected ten times or more. The rearrangement links TRBV7-2 to TRBJ2-7; TRBD1 or TRBD2 may be the D gene (5 bases each). The V and J ends lost 2 bases and 0 bases respectively, with 8 bases between them. The CDR3 consists of 14 residues. Germline loops: CDR1 SGHTA, CDR2 FQGNSA. The CDR3 protein is CASSLNGASYEQYF. For the CDR3, the DNA is TGTGCCAGCAGCTTAAACGGGGCCTCCTACGAGCAGTACTTC.

This clonotype was seen a few times. The chain carries TRBV7-3 and TRBJ2-1; 15 positions match TRBD2. The CDR3 sequence is 17 residues long. The ends lost 4 bases at V and 7 bases at J; junction bases unmatched: 8. Germline V gene sequence: CDR1 SGHTA, CDR2 FQGTGA. The CDR3 spells CASSSGLAGGPGNEQFF. The CDR3 DNA follows: TGTGCCAGCAGCTCGGGACTAGCGGGGGGCCCGGGGAATGAGCAGTTCTTC.

This clonotype was seen just once. This chain connects TRBV20-1 to TRBJ2-5; 7 nucleotides match TRBD2. V shed 5 bases and J 11 bases; nucleotides not matched to a gene: 20. Germline-derived CDR1 and CDR2 are DFQATT and SNEGSKA (reference sequence). The CDR3 sequence is 15 residues long. CDR3 protein: CSAPSRAGNGYGQYF. The DNA of the CDR3 is TGCAGTGCTCCCTCAAGAGCGGGGAATGGCTACGGGCAGTACTTC.

The gene calls are TRBV7-2 and TRBJ2-4; TRBD2 matches 8 bases. Near its end, the DNA agrees better with TRBJ2-7, so the J call may be wrong. Germline CDR1 SGHTA, CDR2 FQGNSA. The CDR3 is 15 residues long. DNA for the CDR3: TGTGCCAGCAGCGAATCAGCGGGGGTCGCCTACGAGCAGTACTTC. It yields the protein CASSESAGVAYEQYF.

At least ten counts were recorded for this clonotype. V and J are TRBV12-3 or TRBV12-4 and TRBJ2-5; TRBD1 matches 9 bases. Trimming at V came to 5 bases and at J to 2 bases, leaving 9 bases not matched to a gene. The CDR3 loop spans 16 amino acids. The CDR3, as DNA: TGTGCCAGCAGTCCACGGACAGGGGCCGAACAAGAGACCCAGTACTTC. Encoded protein: CASSPRTGAEQETQYF.

This chain uses TRBV7-2 with TRBJ2-7; 9 nucleotides agree with TRBD2. Germline-derived CDR1 and CDR2 are SGHTA and FQGNSA. V lost 5 bases and J lost 5; bases outside the gene matches: 7. The CDR3 is 14 residues long. The chain's CDR3 is CASSIGGGADEQYF. DNA for the CDR3: TGTGCCAGCAGCATAGGCGGGGGGGCGGACGAGCAGTACTTC.

This clonotype occurred a few times. One junction end disagrees with the germline gene, perhaps due to a read error. The chain has TRBV2 and TRBJ2-1, with D perhaps TRBD1 (5 bases). Germline CDR1 and CDR2: SNHLY and FYNNEI. This CDR3 contains 18 residues. The CDR3 reads CASTPRVLSRDTYNERFF. CDR3 in DNA: TGTGCCAGCACCCCACGAGTGCTCTCCAGGGATACGTACAATGAGCGGTTCTTC.

This clonotype came up many times. V is TRBV6-6 and J is TRBJ1-5; D uncertain. V lost 8 bases and J lost 2, with 10 bases in between. The CDR3 loop spans 13 amino acids. Per germline, CDR1 MNHNY and CDR2 SVGAGI (reference sequence). The CDR3 DNA follows: TGTGCCAGCCGAGGGCAGGGCAATCAGCCCCAGCATTTT. This translates into CASRGQGNQPQHF.

This clonotype was counted ten times or more. V is TRBV29-1 and J is TRBJ2-1, with D perhaps matching TRBD1 or TRBD2 (5 bases each). From germline, CDR1 is SQVTM and CDR2 ANQGSEA. The CDR3 is 16 residues long. V was shortened by 0 bases and J by 0 bases, with 12 bases between the two germline ends. The CDR3 is CSVEDYGASSYNEQFF. CDR3 in DNA: TGCAGCGTTGAAGATTACGGGGCGAGCTCCTACAATGAGCAGTTCTTC.

The rearrangement joins TRBV2 to TRBJ1-4, with a weak D call TRBD1 (5 bases). The CDR3 length is 13 residues. With 10 bases removed from V and 8 bases from J, the gap between germline ends came to 17 bases. Germline V gives CDR1 SNHLY, CDR2 FYNNEI. The CDR3, as DNA: TGTGCCACTAACGGGCAGGGTGCCGAAAAACTGTTTTTT. Its translation is CATNGQGAEKLFF.